A selection of T cell receptor beta chains follows, all from one sample in a study of blood T cell repertoires in COVID-19. Generated by immunoSEQ multiplex PCR, the TCRdb table keeps only in-frame clones and is missing some. This sample yields roughly 140,000 clones, of which about four fifths are seen a single time; 5.8% belongs to the top ten. The specimen was PBMCs or T cells enriched from blood (not recorded which). The source is a woman between 45 and 65 years old who had been exposed to COVID-19. CDR3s include the opening cysteine and the closing phenylalanine or tryptophan. The D gene is left open where the match is weak. Clone size is given for some rows only: seen once, a few or many times, or a class if the clone is expanded.

>TRBJ1-4|.|TRBV5-1|.|15
CASSSGDRTNEKLFF
TGCGCCAGCAGCTCAGGGGATCGGACTAATGAAAAACTGTTTTTT
>TRBJ2-7|.|TRBV25-1|.|15
CASSELGGQSYEQYF
TGTGCCAGCAGTGAATTAGGCGGCCAATCCTACGAGCAGTACTTC
>TRBJ2-5|.|TRBV7-2|.|14
CASSLALGGETQYF
TGTGCCAGCAGCTTAGCTTTAGGCGGAGAGACCCAGTACTTC
>TRBJ1-1|.|TRBV6-6|.|14
CASRSGEGDTEAFF
TGTGCCAGCCGGTCGGGTGAGGGGGACACTGAAGCTTTCTTT
>TRBJ1-2|.|TRBV2|TRBD1|14
CASGLGQVNYGYTF
TGTGCCAGCGGCCTCGGACAGGTTAACTATGGCTACACCTTC
>TRBJ2-3|.|TRBV10-3|TRBD2|13
CATVAGLTDTQYF
TGTGCCACCGTAGCGGGTCTCACAGATACGCAGTATTTT
>TRBJ2-1|.|TRBV7-2|.|15
CASSLGRSPYNEQFF
TGTGCCAGCAGCTTAGGTCGGAGCCCCTACAATGAGCAGTTCTTC
>TRBJ1-1|.|TRBV5-6|TRBD1|15
CASSLGTGGRTEAFF
TGTGCCAGCAGCTTGGGAACAGGGGGAAGGACTGAAGCTTTCTTT
>TRBJ2-7|once|TRBV5-4|.|13
CASGYRGSFEQYF
TGTGCCAGCGGATATCGAGGTTCGTTCGAGCAGTACTTC
>TRBJ1-2|.|TRBV24-1|.|14
CATSDSGRDYGYTF
TGTGCCACCAGTGACTCCGGGAGAGACTATGGCTACACCTTC